A selection of T cell receptor beta chains follows, all from one sample in a study of control samples from healthy donors and cancer patients. Measured with immunoSEQ multiplex PCR; TCRdb has only the in-frame clones, and not every one. The sample holds approximately 87,000 clones, around 83% seen once. The specimen sequenced was blood. These receptors all stem from a woman aged 45-65 years in good health. Each CDR3 is given with its conserved first and last residue. A D gene is named only where the DNA matches it firmly. Rows may omit the clone size; those that give it use once, few, many or a size class.

CDR3	DNA	J	V	D	size
CSVSGGARSSYNEQFF	TGCAGCGTTTCCGGCGGAGCCCGGAGCTCCTACAATGAGCAGTTCTTC	TRBJ2-1	TRBV29-1	.	.
CASSYLQGPSSYEQYF	TGTGCCAGCAGTTATCTCCAGGGACCGTCCTCCTACGAGCAGTACTTC	TRBJ2-7	TRBV6-4	.	.
CASTQLGGQGPAKNIQYF	TGTGCCAGCACCCAGCTTGGGGGGCAGGGCCCCGCCAAAAACATTCAGTACTTC	TRBJ2-4	TRBV7-8	.	.
CASSQQGKTEAFF	TGTGCCAGTAGTCAACAGGGGAAGACTGAAGCTTTCTTT	TRBJ1-1	TRBV19	TRBD1	.
CASSVDRFEAFF	TGTGCCAGCTCAGTGGACAGATTTGAAGCTTTCTTT	TRBJ1-1	TRBV18	.	.
CASSVDGTFYEQYF	TGTGCCAGCAGCGTGGACGGGACCTTCTACGAGCAGTACTTC	TRBJ2-7	TRBV7-2	.	.
CASSPGTGASNQPQHF	TGCGCCAGCAGCCCGGGGACAGGGGCAAGCAATCAGCCCCAGCATTTT	TRBJ1-5	TRBV5-1	TRBD1	.
CASTIAGGGGDTQYF	TGTGCCAGCACTATAGCGGGGGGAGGAGGAGATACGCAGTATTTT	TRBJ2-3	TRBV11-3	TRBD2	few
CASSYPAGPDTQYF	TGTGCCAGCAGTTACCCGGCAGGGCCAGATACGCAGTATTTT	TRBJ2-3	TRBV6-6	.	.
CASSQVSSEGTQYF	TGTGCCAGCAGCCAAGTTTCTAGCGAGGGGACCCAGTACTTC	TRBJ2-5	TRBV3-1/TRBV3-2	.	once
CASSFLAGVKETQYF	TGCGCCAGCAGCTTCCTAGCGGGAGTAAAAGAGACCCAGTACTTC	TRBJ2-5	TRBV5-1	TRBD2	.
CASSISGGLDTEAFF	TGTGCCAGTAGTATATCCGGGGGGCTGGACACTGAAGCTTTCTTT	TRBJ1-1	TRBV19	.	.
CASSLGGRAAQETQYF	TGTGCCAGCAGCTTAGGTGGGCGGGCCGCCCAAGAGACCCAGTACTTC	TRBJ2-5	TRBV7-2	.	.
CASSAVDSSYEQYF	TGTGCCAGCAGCGCAGTGGACAGCTCCTACGAGCAGTACTTC	TRBJ2-7	TRBV9	.	.
CASSQGVQDRLNTEAFF	TGCGCCAGCAGCCAAGGCGTTCAGGACAGGCTGAACACTGAAGCTTTCTTT	TRBJ1-1	TRBV4-3	TRBD1	.
CASSRTNSPLHF	TGTGCCAGCAGCCGGACTAATTCACCCCTCCACTTT	TRBJ1-6	TRBV12-3/TRBV12-4	.	.
CASSEPGTSGRAQYF	TGTGCCAGCAGTGAACCTGGGACTAGCGGGAGAGCGCAGTATTTT	TRBJ2-3	TRBV25-1	TRBD2	once
CASSSRGAGGGEQYF	TGTGCCAGCAGTTCCCGAGGAGCGGGAGGGGGGGAGCAGTACTTC	TRBJ2-7	TRBV28	TRBD2	.
CASTTAGTDYEQYF	TGTGCCAGCACTACCGCCGGGACAGACTACGAGCAGTACTTC	TRBJ2-7	TRBV6-6	TRBD1	.
CASSLDEGEQYF	TGTGCCAGCAGCTTAGACGAGGGCGAGCAGTACTTC	TRBJ2-7	TRBV7-2	.	.
CASSQLAGGADTQYF	TGCGCCAGCAGCCAACTAGCGGGAGGAGCAGATACGCAGTATTTT	TRBJ2-3	TRBV4-1	TRBD2	.
CASSYATANSYNSPLHF	TGTGCCAGCAGTTACGCCACAGCGAACTCCTATAATTCACCCCTCCACTTT	TRBJ1-6	TRBV6-2/TRBV6-3	.	.
CASSAGTSGPPYEQYF	TGTGCCAGCAGTGCAGGGACTAGCGGGCCGCCCTACGAGCAGTACTTC	TRBJ2-7	TRBV27	TRBD2	.
CASSYSTGAYEQYF	TGTGCCAGCAGTTACTCGACAGGGGCCTACGAGCAGTACTTC	TRBJ2-7	TRBV6-6	TRBD1	.
CASSQASGGPDEQFF	TGCGCCAGCAGCCAAGCGAGCGGGGGCCCCGATGAGCAGTTCTTC	TRBJ2-1	TRBV4-3	TRBD2	.
CASSWGTDTQYF	TGTGCCAGCAGTTGGGGAACAGATACGCAGTATTTT	TRBJ2-3	TRBV7-9	.	.
CASSFSRGGPYEQFF	TGTGCCAGCAGCTTCTCGCGGGGGGGCCCGTATGAGCAGTTCTTC	TRBJ2-1	TRBV7-2	TRBD2	.
CASSQDDRQTQFF	TGTGCCAGCAGCCAAGATGATAGGCAGACACAGTTCTTC	TRBJ2-1	TRBV4-2	.	.
CASSQIPGTHSHYGYTF	TGTGCCAGCAGTCAGATCCCCGGGACCCACTCCCACTATGGCTACACCTTC	TRBJ1-2	TRBV3-1/TRBV3-2	.	few
CASSVAPRGEGTEAFF	TGTGCCAGCAGCGTAGCCCCCCGGGGCGAAGGCACTGAAGCTTTCTTT	TRBJ1-1	TRBV9	.	.
CAISLQGPQEQYF	TGTGCCATCAGCCTCCAGGGGCCTCAGGAGCAGTACTTC	TRBJ2-7	TRBV10-3	.	once
CAISETSPGELFF	TGTGCCATCAGTGAGACTAGCCCCGGGGAGCTGTTTTTT	TRBJ2-2	TRBV10-3	.	.
CASSLLGTGGSYEQYF	TGTGCCAGCAGTTTATTAGGGACAGGGGGATCCTACGAGCAGTACTTC	TRBJ2-7	TRBV27	TRBD1	.
CASSPGVLSTDTQYF	TGCGCCAGCAGCCCAGGAGTATTAAGCACAGATACGCAGTATTTT	TRBJ2-3	TRBV4-1	.	.
CASSLGRHYGYTF	TGTGCCAGCAGTTTAGGCAGGCACTATGGCTACACCTTC	TRBJ1-2	TRBV28	.	few
CASTEGGQGNTEAFF	TGTGCCAGCACTGAGGGGGGACAGGGGAACACTGAAGCTTTCTTT	TRBJ1-1	TRBV19	TRBD1	.
CASSQVRLQSTDTQYF	TGCGCCAGCAGCCAAGTTAGGCTCCAAAGCACAGATACGCAGTATTTT	TRBJ2-3	TRBV4-3	.	.
CASSLGAESTVYEQYF	TGTGCCAGCAGCTTAGGGGCCGAGAGTACCGTTTACGAGCAGTACTTC	TRBJ2-7	TRBV7-9	.	.